One sample yielded the 31 T cell receptor beta chains listed below, sequenced in a study of cytomegalovirus exposure and HLA in healthy donors. Primers included in the PCR were 60 Vbeta and 13 Jbeta primers. The assay was immunoSEQ multiplex PCR, and TCRdb's table has in-frame clones only and misses some. The sample has roughly 140,000 clones, roughly 80% seen once. Sequencing input: PBMCs. Source of these receptors: a woman in her thirties or forties in good health and CMV-seropositive.

The chain links TRBV9 to TRBJ1-2, with 7 bases matching TRBD1. Looked up from germline, CDR1 is SGDLS and CDR2 is YYNGEE. V lost 4 bases, J lost 4 bases, and 16 bases stayed unmatched. This CDR3 is 17 amino acids long. Written as DNA, the CDR3 is TGTGCCAGCAGCACAACTTGGGTGCAGGGGGTTAGCTATGGCTACACCTTC. Its translation: CASSTTWVQGVSYGYTF.

The rearrangement uses TRBV6-5 and TRBJ1-2; 10 positions match TRBD1. Germline V CDR1 and CDR2: MNHEY, SVGAGI. V lost 0 bases and J lost 5; bases outside the gene matches: 0. The CDR3 has 14 amino acids. CDR3 region: CASSYSGQGYGYTF. In DNA form, the CDR3 reads TGTGCCAGCAGTTACTCGGGACAGGGGTATGGCTACACCTTC.

The chain joins TRBV11-1 to TRBJ2-3; 7 bases agree with TRBD2. The CDR3 sequence is 15 residues long. The V gene's germline CDR1 is SGHAT and CDR2 FQDESV (reference sequence). V was clipped by 2 bases and J by 2 bases; unmatched bases: 4. The CDR3: CASSLTSEVTDTQYF. The CDR3, as DNA: TGTGCCAGCAGCTTAACTAGCGAAGTCACAGATACGCAGTATTTT. Filled out from reference TRBV11-1 and TRBJ2-3, the complete variable domain reads EAEVAQSPRYKITEKSQAVAFWCDPISGHATLYWYRQILGQGPELLVQFQDESVVDDSQLPKDRFSAERLKGVDSTLKIQPAELGDSAMYLCASSLTSEVTDTQYFGPGTRLTVL.

The J gene is TRBJ2-3, the V gene TRBV6-5, with 7 bases matching TRBD2. CDR3 length equals 13 residues. J lost 1 base, V lost 8 bases, and 3 bases had no gene match. Germline CDR1 MNHEY, CDR2 SVGAGI. The CDR3 nucleotides read TGTGCCAGCCGAACTAGCGGCACAGATACGCAGTATTTT. Its translation: CASRTSGTDTQYF.

The V call is TRBV18, the J call TRBJ1-4, with TRBD1 as a possible D gene (6 bases). Looked up from germline, CDR1 is KGHSH and CDR2 is LQKENI. With 1 base removed from V and 1 base from J, the gap between germline ends came to 10 bases. This CDR3 comprises 16 residues. CDR3 protein: CASSPLQGGTNEKLFF. The CDR3 region has the DNA TGTGCCAGCTCACCACTCCAAGGGGGAACTAATGAAAAACTGTTTTTT.

The chain couples TRBV7-9 to TRBJ2-7, with D possibly TRBD2 on 6 matching bases. The V gene lost 5 bases and the J gene lost 6 bases, with 17 bases spanning the gap. Germline CDR1 is SEHNR and CDR2 is FQNEAQ (reference sequence). CDR3 length: 14 amino acids. The CDR3 region has the DNA TGTGCCAGCAGCAAAACCGGGGGACCCGGCGAGCAGTACTTC. It specifies CASSKTGGPGEQYF.

CDR3: CASSQAQSQLSGNTIYF. Written as DNA, the CDR3 is TGTGCCAGCAGCCAAGCTCAGTCACAGCTCTCTGGAAACACCATATATTTT. The V gene is TRBV4-2, the J gene TRBJ1-3; no definite D call. Germline CDR1 is LGHNA and CDR2 is YNFKEQ. Deletions cut 1 base from V and 0 bases from J, with 13 bases between. CDR3 length: 17 amino acids.

The chain combines TRBV15 with TRBJ1-5; possible D gene TRBD1, 5 bases. Trimming took off 1 base at V and 4 bases at J, with 8 bases between the two ends. The CDR3 covers 14 residues. Germline V gene lookup returns CDR1 LNHNV and CDR2 YYDKDF (reference sequence). Written as DNA, the CDR3 is TGTGCCACCAGCAGAGCCAGGGAAAATCAGCCCCAGCATTTT. It specifies CATSRARENQPQHF.

The chain recombines TRBV7-9 with TRBJ1-6; a possible D gene is TRBD1 (5 bases). V was clipped by 5 bases and J by 0 bases, with 14 bases between them. CDR1 is SEHNR and CDR2 is FQNEAQ in the germline V gene (reference sequence). The CDR3 loop spans 17 amino acids. This CDR3 reads CASSQGRTSSYNSPLHF. The DNA of the CDR3 is TGTGCCAGCAGCCAAGGAAGGACAAGCTCCTATAATTCACCCCTCCACTTT.

The chain uses TRBV13 and TRBJ1-1, with no clear D. This CDR3 contains 13 residues. The germline V and J ends were trimmed by 0 bases and 10 bases, with 12 bases remaining between them. Germline V gene sequence: CDR1 PRHDT, CDR2 FYEKMQ (reference sequence). The CDR3 sequence is CASSLGAQSGAFF. The CDR3 DNA is TGTGCCAGCAGCTTAGGCGCCCAGAGCGGAGCTTTCTTT. The entire variable domain, with the rest obtained from reference TRBV13 and TRBJ1-1, is as follows: AAGVIQSPRHLIKEKRETATLKCYPIPRHDTVYWYQQGPGQDPQFLISFYEKMQSDKGSIPDRFSAQQFSDYHSELNMSSLELGDSALYFCASSLGAQSGAFFGQGTRLTVV.

This rearrangement joins TRBV6-1 to TRBJ1-2; possibly TRBD1 for D (6 bases). This CDR3 has 15 residues. Germline assignment: CDR1 MNHNS and CDR2 SASEGT. Trimming pared 3 bases from V and 2 bases from J, leaving 13 bases between. The CDR3, as DNA: TGTGCCAGCAGTGAGGGCCAGGGGAAAAACTATGGCTACACCTTC. Translation gives CASSEGQGKNYGYTF.

The gene calls are TRBV5-1 and TRBJ1-2, with D unclear. The CDR3 is 13 residues long. The germline V gene encodes CDR1 SGHRS and CDR2 YFSETQ. V lost 0 bases and J 5 bases, leaving 8 bases between the germline ends. CDR3 in amino acids: CASSLGVEYGYTF. Written as DNA, the CDR3 is TGCGCCAGCAGCTTGGGGGTGGAGTATGGCTACACCTTC.

This clone showed up just once. The chain joins TRBV5-1 to TRBJ1-2; 10 bases map to TRBD1. This CDR3 is 15 amino acids long. J was trimmed by 8 bases and V by 0 bases; bases with no gene match: 7. The germline CDR1 and CDR2 sequences are SGHRS and YFSETQ. CDR3 bases: TGCGCCAGCAGCTTGGGACAGGGGGCATTTGAGGGCTACACCTTC. Protein sequence: CASSLGQGAFEGYTF.

V usage is TRBV19 and J usage is TRBJ1-2; D call uncertain. The CDR3 has 13 amino acids. Germline V lookup: CDR1 LNHDA, CDR2 SQIVND (reference sequence). The germline V and J ends were trimmed by 3 bases and 3 bases, with 8 bases remaining between them. CDR3 sequence (DNA): TGTGCCAGTAGTATGGTACAGCACTATGGCTACACCTTC. This encodes CASSMVQHYGYTF.

This clone showed up just a few times. V and J are TRBV13 and TRBJ2-2, with TRBD1 matching over 10 bases. Germline V gene sequence: CDR1 PRHDT, CDR2 FYEKMQ (reference sequence). The V segment lost 7 bases and the J segment 3 bases; nucleotides outside the gene matches: 5. The length of the CDR3 is 15 residues. In DNA form, the CDR3 reads TGTGCCAGCACCTTGACAGGGGGCGACACCGGGGAGCTGTTTTTT. Residues: CASTLTGGDTGELFF.

The chain links TRBV28 to TRBJ1-2; D is uncertain. This CDR3 contains 12 residues. Germline CDR1 is MDHEN and CDR2 is SYDVKM. The V end lost 6 bases, the J end lost 8 bases, and 13 bases lay between the germline ends. The CDR3 DNA sequence: TGTGCCAGCAGCCTTCGGGAGGTCGGCTACACCTTC. Translating it yields CASSLREVGYTF.

The rearrangement uses TRBV5-6 and TRBJ2-3; 7 nucleotides agree with TRBD1. J lost 0 bases, V lost 3 bases, and 4 bases had no gene match. CDR1 SGHDT and CDR2 YYEEEE come from the germline V gene. The CDR3 spans 15 residues. The CDR3 sequence is CASSSPGQSTDTQYF. Written as DNA, the CDR3 is TGTGCCAGCAGCTCCCCGGGACAGAGCACAGATACGCAGTATTTT.

This sequence joins TRBV6-1 and TRBJ2-2, with a weak D call TRBD2 (7 bases). The length of the CDR3 is 14 residues. CDR1 is MNHNS, CDR2 SASEGT, per germline. V shed 8 bases and J shed 6 bases, with 16 bases lying between them. The CDR3 loop is CASQSTGRAGELFF. CDR3 nucleotides: TGTGCCAGCCAAAGTACAGGGAGGGCCGGGGAGCTGTTTTTT.

The CDR3 region is CASSVGPGQGDSPLHF. The CDR3 coding sequence is TGTGCCAGCAGCGTGGGACCGGGACAGGGGGATTCACCCCTCCACTTT. V gene TRBV9 combines with J gene TRBJ1-6; 11 bases agree with TRBD1. Unmatched junction bases numbered 6, after V lost 2 bases and J lost 8 bases. Germline-derived CDR1 and CDR2 are SGDLS and YYNGEE. The CDR3 is made up of 16 amino acids. The full variable domain, in which reference TRBV9 and TRBJ1-6 provide the parts outside the CDR3, is DSGVTQTPKHLITATGQRVTLRCSPRSGDLSVYWYQQSLDQGLQFLIQYYNGEERAKGNILERFSAQQFPDLHSELNLSSLELGDSALYFCASSVGPGQGDSPLHFGNGTRLTVT.

This clone has a handful of counts. This chain connects TRBV9 to TRBJ2-3; TRBD1 matches at 7 bases. CDR1 is SGDLS, CDR2 YYNGEE, per germline. J lost 1 base, V lost 6 bases, and 8 bases had no gene match. The CDR3 covers 15 residues. The CDR3 region has the DNA TGTGCCAGCAACCCATGGACAGGCCGCACAGATACGCAGTATTTT. It yields the protein CASNPWTGRTDTQYF. The whole variable domain, filled in from reference TRBV9 and TRBJ2-3, reads DSGVTQTPKHLITATGQRVTLRCSPRSGDLSVYWYQQSLDQGLQFLIQYYNGEERAKGNILERFSAQQFPDLHSELNLSSLELGDSALYFCASNPWTGRTDTQYFGPGTRLTVL.

This clone was counted once. The CDR3 is CAGQVVSANEKLFF. Here the CDR3 DNA reads TGTGCCGGCCAGGTGGTGTCGGCTAATGAAAAACTGTTTTTT. The rearrangement joins TRBV30 to TRBJ1-4; no clear D. This CDR3 is built from 14 residues. Trimming removed 8 bases from V and 3 bases from J, with 16 bases in between. CDR1 and CDR2 from the germline V gene are GTSNPN and SVGIG (reference sequence).

The genes are TRBV6-1 and TRBJ1-6; a weak D match, TRBD1 (5 bases). Looked up from germline, CDR1 is MNHNS and CDR2 is SASEGT. The CDR3 extends over 14 amino acids. V was trimmed by 3 bases and J by 8 bases, leaving 11 bases between them. CDR3 region: CASSEAPGDSPLHF. The DNA of the CDR3 is TGTGCCAGCAGTGAGGCCCCGGGGGATTCACCCCTCCACTTT.

The chain employs TRBV7-6 and TRBJ1-2, with unresolved D. Germline loops: CDR1 SGHVS, CDR2 FNYEAQ. Trimming stripped 6 bases from V and 8 bases from J, with 25 bases between. The CDR3 consists of 16 residues. Written as DNA, the CDR3 is TGTGCCAGCAGTTATTATCCGGGGTTAGAAGCGGGCGGCTACACCTTC. Protein sequence: CASSYYPGLEAGGYTF.

The chain combines TRBV6-6 with TRBJ1-2; 7 positions match TRBD1. Germline lookup yields CDR1 MNHNY and CDR2 SVGAGI (reference sequence). After removal of 5 bases from V and 6 bases from J, the junction contained 9 bases not matched to a gene. The CDR3 has 14 residues. CDR3 DNA sequence: TGTGCCAGCAGTGATCGACAGGGTTTAGATGGCTACACCTTC. It is translated as CASSDRQGLDGYTF.

The chain uses TRBV5-1 and TRBJ2-5, with TRBD1 as a possible D gene (5 bases). Trimming removed 0 bases at V and 1 base at J, with 10 bases between. The germline CDR1 and CDR2 sequences are SGHRS and YFSETQ. This CDR3 region has 15 residues. CDR3 region: CASSLGQGGQETQYF. The DNA of the CDR3 is TGCGCCAGCAGCTTGGGGCAGGGTGGCCAAGAGACCCAGTACTTC.

The chain combines TRBV30 with TRBJ2-3; D is perhaps TRBD2 (5 bases). The V end lost 2 bases, the J end lost 2 bases, and 20 bases lay between the germline ends. The V gene's germline CDR1 is GTSNPN and CDR2 SVGIG (reference sequence). The CDR3 runs to 17 residues. This CDR3 reads CAWSLSVTSSFTDTQYF. CDR3 in DNA: TGTGCCTGGAGTCTGAGTGTAACTAGTTCGTTCACAGATACGCAGTATTTT.

The V call is TRBV5-6, the J call TRBJ1-4; no clear D. The CDR3 sequence is 14 residues long. Germline-derived CDR1 and CDR2 are SGHDT and YYEEEE. The ends were cut back, 4 bases at V and 7 bases at J, with 14 bases in the middle. In DNA, the CDR3 is TGTGCCAGCAGCAGAATTGACAACCGTGAAAAACTGTTTTTT. This codes for CASSRIDNREKLFF.

This clone occurred a few times. The V and J genes are TRBV5-5 and TRBJ1-5, with D tentatively TRBD1 (5 bases). The CDR3 totals 15 residues. Trimming pared 0 bases from V and 4 bases from J, leaving 11 bases between. In germline, CDR1 is SGHKS, CDR2 YYEKEE (reference sequence). The CDR3 nucleotides read TGTGCCAGCAGCTTGGGGCAGGGAGGAAATCAGCCCCAGCATTTT. Its protein is CASSLGQGGNQPQHF.

The table lists this clone with a few counts. This chain connects TRBV19 to TRBJ1-5; 7 bases agree with TRBD1. With V trimmed by 4 bases and J by 3 bases, 3 bases remained unmatched. The germline V gene has CDR1 LNHDA and CDR2 SQIVND (reference sequence). The CDR3 spans 14 residues. The CDR3 DNA reads as TGTGCCAGTAGTACGGACAGGACCAATCAGCCCCAGCATTTT. Translating gives CASSTDRTNQPQHF.

The chain couples TRBV9 to TRBJ2-3; TRBD2 matches at 13 bases. Germline V gives CDR1 SGDLS, CDR2 YYNGEE. The CDR3 contains 15 residues. Unmatched junction bases numbered 0, after V lost 0 bases and J lost 5 bases. CDR3 protein: CASSVGTSGGDTQYF. The CDR3 DNA sequence: TGTGCCAGCAGCGTAGGGACTAGCGGGGGAGATACGCAGTATTTT.

This clone was picked up a small number of times. The genes are TRBV5-1 and TRBJ2-3; 8 nucleotides agree with TRBD1. The CDR3 contains 16 residues. Trimming at V came to 2 bases and at J to 1 base, leaving 6 bases not matched to a gene. Germline V CDR1 and CDR2: SGHRS, YFSETQ. This CDR3 is CASSFSQGAGTDTQYF. In DNA, the CDR3 is TGCGCCAGCAGCTTCTCTCAGGGGGCAGGCACAGATACGCAGTATTTT.